This T cell receptor (beta chain) was obtained from a study of blood T cell repertoires in COVID-19. Participants' reported clinical history set cohort assignment. Profiled with immunoSEQ multiplex PCR; TCRdb holds only in-frame clones, not every one. This sample carries 130,000 to 150,000 clones, about 83% of them seen once, and the ten largest clones take under 7%. The CDR3 totals 15 residues. Germline CDR1 reads MNHEY; CDR2 reads SVGAGI. With 8 bases clipped from V and 2 bases from J, the junction kept 8 bases outside the gene matches. J is TRBJ1-5 and V is TRBV6-5, with 8 nucleotides matching TRBD1. This receptor was obtained from a woman between 45 and 65 years old who had been exposed to COVID-19. The material sequenced was PBMCs or T cells enriched from blood (not recorded which). The CDR3 sequence is CASGYRGFGNQPQHF. The CDR3 DNA is TGTGCCAGCGGCTACAGGGGGTTCGGCAATCAGCCCCAGCATTTT.